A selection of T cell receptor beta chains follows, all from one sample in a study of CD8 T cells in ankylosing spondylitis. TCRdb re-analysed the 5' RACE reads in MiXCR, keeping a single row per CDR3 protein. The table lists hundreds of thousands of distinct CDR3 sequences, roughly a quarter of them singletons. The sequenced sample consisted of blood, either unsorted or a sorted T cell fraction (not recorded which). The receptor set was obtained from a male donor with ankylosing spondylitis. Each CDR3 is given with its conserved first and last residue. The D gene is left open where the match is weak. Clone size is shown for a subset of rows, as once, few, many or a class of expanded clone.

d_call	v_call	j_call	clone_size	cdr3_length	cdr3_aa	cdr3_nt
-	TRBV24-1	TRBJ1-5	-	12	CATSVENQPQHF	TGTGCCACCAGTGTCGAGAATCAGCCCCAGCATTTT
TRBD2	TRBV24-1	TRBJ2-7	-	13	CATSRAGGYEQYF	TGTGCCACCAGCCGGGCGGGGGGCTACGAGCAGTACTTC
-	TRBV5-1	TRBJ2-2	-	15	CASTFQGGNTGELFF	TGCGCCAGCACCTTTCAGGGGGGAAACACCGGGGAGCTGTTTTTT
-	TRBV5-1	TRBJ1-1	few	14	CASSFAPGNTEAFF	TGCGCCAGCAGCTTTGCTCCAGGGAACACTGAAGCTTTCTTT
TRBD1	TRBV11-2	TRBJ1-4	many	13	CASSPGQGRKLFF	TGTGCCAGCAGCCCCGGACAGGGGCGAAAACTGTTTTTT
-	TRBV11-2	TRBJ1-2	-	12	CASSPTLYGYTF	TGTGCCAGCAGCCCCACCCTCTATGGCTACACCTTC
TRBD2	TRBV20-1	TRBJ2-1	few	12	CSAGLAATEQFF	TGCAGTGCCGGACTAGCGGCAACTGAGCAGTTCTTC
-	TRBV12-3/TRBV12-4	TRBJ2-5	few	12	CASSISGGTQYF	TGTGCCAGCAGTATATCCGGGGGGACCCAGTACTTC
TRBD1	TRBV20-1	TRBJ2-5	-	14	CSALTGTERETQYF	TGCAGTGCTCTTACCGGGACAGAGAGGGAGACCCAGTACTTC
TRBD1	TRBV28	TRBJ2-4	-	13	CASSLDRDNIQYF	TGTGCCAGCAGTCTAGACAGGGACAACATTCAGTACTTC
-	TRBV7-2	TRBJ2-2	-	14	CASSQMDSTGELFF	TGTGCCAGCAGCCAAATGGACAGCACCGGGGAGCTGTTTTTT
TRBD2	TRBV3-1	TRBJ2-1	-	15	CASTRGTSGTAEQFF	TGTGCCAGCACCCGCGGGACTAGCGGAACTGCTGAGCAGTTCTTC
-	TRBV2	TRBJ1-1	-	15	CASTGRAGMNTEAFF	TGTGCCAGCACCGGAAGGGCAGGAATGAACACTGAAGCTTTCTTT
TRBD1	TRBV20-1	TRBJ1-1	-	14	CSARGTGANTEAFF	TGCAGTGCTAGAGGGACAGGGGCGAACACTGAAGCTTTCTTT
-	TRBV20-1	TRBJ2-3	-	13	CSAPYTGADTQYF	TGCAGTGCCCCTTACACGGGTGCAGATACGCAGTATTTT